This note documents a single T cell receptor beta chain sequence. As yet, its antigen is unknown. Vbeta (60) and Jbeta (13) primers were used in the PCR. Profiling relied on immunoSEQ multiplex PCR, and the TCRdb table lists in-frame clones only, not all of them. The top ten clones hold roughly 1.7% of a sample with some 170,000 clones, 70% to 85% of them seen once. Likely unrecorded immune exposures existed in these nominally healthy donors. This sample stems from a study of cytomegalovirus exposure and HLA in healthy donors. Study outcomes and limitations: No immune exposure information besides CMV serostatus was available. Across donors, most TCRs were seen rarely, yet some public ones were widespread.

The V gene's germline CDR1 is MNHEY and CDR2 SMNVEV (reference sequence). The ends lost 8 bases at V and 6 bases at J; junction bases unmatched: 16. The CDR3 length is 16 residues. Sequencing input: PBMCs. V is TRBV27 and J is TRBJ2-7; 10 nucleotides match TRBD1. The clonotype was recovered from a woman in her 30s in good health and CMV-seronegative. The CDR3 here is CASATGTGVLFGEQYF. Written as DNA, the CDR3 is TGTGCCAGCGCGACCGGGACAGGGGTACTGTTCGGCGAGCAGTACTTC.